The 30 T cell receptor beta chains below come from one sample, sequenced in a study of cytomegalovirus exposure and HLA in healthy donors. This PCR relied on a set of 60 Vbeta primers and 13 Jbeta primers. Some clones are missing from TCRdb's copy, which holds only in-frame ones; the method was immunoSEQ multiplex PCR. Among about 160,000 clones listed, over 60% were seen once. Sequencing input: PBMCs. The source of these receptors is a woman between 40 and 55 years old in good health and CMV-seronegative.

The CDR3 DNA reads as TGTGCCAGCAGCTTATACGAGGGTGAGCAGTTCTTC. Residues: CASSLYEGEQFF. The chain recombines TRBV7-2 with TRBJ2-1; D perhaps matches TRBD2 (5 bases). Trimming left V 2 bases short and J 9 bases short, with 8 bases between. Germline V CDR1 and CDR2: SGHTA, FQGNSA. The CDR3 covers 12 residues.

V is TRBV7-8 and J is TRBJ1-2; 8 positions match TRBD1. The CDR3 length is 14 residues. Germline lookup yields CDR1 SGHVS and CDR2 FQNEAQ. V lost 5 bases to trimming and J lost 7 bases; unmatched junction nucleotides: 9. The CDR3 coding sequence is TGTGCCAGCAGCCCGAGGACAGGGAGGGGTGGCTACACCTTC. Translation gives CASSPRTGRGGYTF. Filled out from reference TRBV7-8 and TRBJ1-2, the complete variable domain reads GAGVSQSPRYKVAKRGQDVALRCDPISGHVSLFWYQQALGQGPEFLTYFQNEAQLDKSGLPSDRFFAERPEGSVSTLKIQRTQQEDSAVYLCASSPRTGRGGYTFGSGTRLTVV.

The V and J genes are TRBV5-5 and TRBJ2-1, with 10 bases aligning to TRBD2. CDR3 length equals 14 residues. The V gene's germline CDR1 is SGHKS and CDR2 YYEKEE (reference sequence). J gave up 10 bases and V 1 base, and 5 bases lay outside the gene matches. This chain's CDR3 is CASSLSGGVLEQFF. The CDR3 DNA is TGTGCCAGCAGCTTGAGCGGGGGGGTTTTGGAGCAGTTCTTC.

The rearrangement links TRBV6-5 to TRBJ1-1; unclear D gene. With 5 bases removed from V and 8 bases from J, the gap between germline ends came to 9 bases. Germline assignment: CDR1 MNHEY and CDR2 SVGAGI. The CDR3 loop spans 11 amino acids. This CDR3 is CASSTSLEAFF. The CDR3 nucleotides are TGTGCCAGCAGTACATCGTTAGAAGCTTTCTTT.

The gene calls are TRBV27 and TRBJ1-1, with D perhaps matching TRBD1 (6 bases). The germline CDR1 and CDR2 sequences are MNHEY and SMNVEV (reference sequence). V was clipped by 2 bases and J by 1 base, with 11 bases between them. This CDR3 spans 15 amino acids. CDR3 nucleotide sequence: TGTGCCAGCAGTTTAGTTCAGGGGAGGAACACTGAAGCTTTCTTT. Its translation is CASSLVQGRNTEAFF.

A word on this clone: Relative to the germline gene, one junction end is altered; a read error may explain this. The chain is built from TRBV5-1 and TRBJ1-4, with unresolved D. The CDR3 covers 16 residues. CDR1 is SGHRS and CDR2 is YFSETQ in the germline V gene. The CDR3 DNA reads as TGCGCCAGCAACTTGGAGGGAGGGACAACTAATGAAAAACTGTTTTTT. This gives the protein CASNLEGGTTNEKLFF.

The V call is TRBV5-1, the J call TRBJ2-1; 11 bases are shared with TRBD2. Germline V gives CDR1 SGHRS, CDR2 YFSETQ. The CDR3 covers 18 residues. The J segment lost 4 bases and the V segment lost 1 base, leaving 10 bases of the junction unmatched. CDR3 protein: CASSLPHLAGGSYNEQFF. Written as DNA, the CDR3 is TGCGCCAGCAGCTTGCCCCACTTAGCGGGGGGGTCTTACAATGAGCAGTTCTTC.

The chain is built from TRBV7-3 and TRBJ2-3; 10 nucleotides line up with TRBD1. V shed 5 bases, J shed 7 bases, and the junction held 15 bases outside the gene matches. Germline CDR1 SGHTA, CDR2 FQGTGA. There are 17 residues in the CDR3. This CDR3 reads CASSGGQGVRMWNTQYF. CDR3 nucleotides: TGTGCCAGCAGCGGTGGACAGGGGGTGAGGATGTGGAATACGCAGTATTTT.

The chain joins TRBV27 to TRBJ2-3; 9 bases are a match to TRBD2. J lost 2 bases, V lost 2 bases, and 5 bases had no gene match. The CDR3 has 16 residues. Germline loops: CDR1 MNHEY, CDR2 SMNVEV (reference sequence). This CDR3 is CASSLVLAGTTDTQYF. As DNA, the CDR3 is TGTGCCAGCAGTTTAGTGCTAGCGGGGACCACAGATACGCAGTATTTT.

At least ten counts were recorded for this clone. The rearrangement joins TRBV7-9 to TRBJ1-2, with 10 bases that match TRBD1. Germline V CDR1 and CDR2: SEHNR, FQNEAQ (reference sequence). The CDR3 covers 14 residues. V lost 1 base, J lost 7 bases, and 3 bases stayed unmatched. CDR3 sequence: CASSLGQGAFGYTF. The CDR3, as DNA: TGTGCCAGCAGCTTAGGACAGGGGGCATTTGGCTACACCTTC.

This chain joins TRBV27 and TRBJ1-6, with TRBD1 matching over 10 bases. In germline, CDR1 is MNHEY, CDR2 SMNVEV (reference sequence). The CDR3 covers 12 residues. Unmatched junction bases numbered 2, after V lost 8 bases and J lost 10 bases. CDR3 DNA sequence: TGTGCCAGCGGGACAGGGGTATCACCCCTCCACTTT. Amino acid sequence: CASGTGVSPLHF.

J is TRBJ2-2 and V is TRBV28; tentatively, D is TRBD1 (5 bases). Trimming stripped 5 bases from V and 4 bases from J, with 20 bases between. Germline V gene sequence: CDR1 MDHEN, CDR2 SYDVKM. The CDR3 is made up of 17 amino acids. CDR3 sequence reads: CASSPPNFRVGTGELFF. As DNA, the CDR3 is TGTGCCAGCAGTCCCCCAAACTTCAGGGTGGGCACCGGGGAGCTGTTTTTT.

V usage is TRBV5-1 and J usage is TRBJ1-2; tentative D call: TRBD1 (5 bases). Germline loops: CDR1 SGHRS, CDR2 YFSETQ. The CDR3 is 15 amino acids. Trimming took off 0 bases at V and 7 bases at J, with 16 bases between the two ends. CDR3 sequence reads: CASSLARGQGGGYTF. The CDR3 nucleotides read TGCGCCAGCAGCTTGGCCAGAGGTCAGGGAGGTGGCTACACCTTC.

This clone has just one count. The J gene is TRBJ1-4, the V gene TRBV2; a possible D gene is TRBD1 (5 bases). CDR3 length equals 14 residues. V lost 5 bases to trimming and J lost 2 bases, with 9 bases between them. CDR1 is SNHLY and CDR2 is FYNNEI in the germline V gene. CDR3 sequence: CASSPGLTNEKLFF. The CDR3 nucleotides read TGTGCCAGCAGTCCGGGACTGACTAATGAAAAACTGTTTTTT.

CDR3 coding DNA: TGTGCCAGCAGTTTATCGGGACAGGGCCTAAACGAGCAGTACTTC. As protein: CASSLSGQGLNEQYF. The V gene is TRBV27, the J gene TRBJ2-7, with 9 bases aligning to TRBD1. The CDR3 has 15 residues. Per germline, CDR1 MNHEY and CDR2 SMNVEV (reference sequence). After removal of 0 bases from V and 5 bases from J, the junction contained 5 bases not matched to a gene.

In this sample, this clone turned up a few times. This chain links TRBV7-8 with TRBJ1-1; D might be TRBD1 (5 bases). V was shortened by 5 bases and J by 3 bases, with 13 bases between the two germline ends. The CDR3 is made up of 14 amino acids. Germline V gene data show CDR1 as SGHVS and CDR2 as FQNEAQ. CDR3 DNA: TGTGCCAGCAGCCTCAGGGTAGGGCACACTGAAGCTTTCTTT. Amino acid sequence: CASSLRVGHTEAFF. Full variable domain (outside the CDR3, taken from reference TRBV7-8 and TRBJ1-1): GAGVSQSPRYKVAKRGQDVALRCDPISGHVSLFWYQQALGQGPEFLTYFQNEAQLDKSGLPSDRFFAERPEGSVSTLKIQRTQQEDSAVYLCASSLRVGHTEAFFGQGTRLTVV.

The CDR3 loop reads CASSLRTGDTQYF. CDR3 DNA sequence: TGCGCCAGCAGCTTGCGGACAGGAGATACGCAGTATTTT. The J gene is TRBJ2-3, the V gene TRBV5-1; TRBD1 aligns across 7 bases. With V trimmed by 1 base and J by 5 bases, 1 base remained unmatched. The CDR3 length is 13 residues. Per germline, CDR1 SGHRS and CDR2 YFSETQ.

This clone was observed a single time. Other DNA sequences from this sample encode an identical CDR3 as well. The chain links TRBV18 to TRBJ2-5; D is undetermined. The germline CDR1 and CDR2 sequences are KGHSH and LQKENI. Trimming shortened V by 3 bases and J by 2 bases, and 4 bases separated the two germline ends. CDR3 length: 12 amino acids. The CDR3 sequence: CASSPSQETQYF. DNA of the CDR3: TGTGCCAGCTCACCCTCGCAAGAGACCCAGTACTTC.

This clone has only one observation. One junction end disagrees with the germline gene, perhaps due to a read error. The V call is TRBV10-3, the J call TRBJ2-7; TRBD1 matches 7 bases. CDR1 and CDR2 (germline): ENHRY, SYGVKD. The length of the CDR3 is 16 residues. The CDR3: CAVSEPNRGQNYEQYF. The CDR3 DNA reads as TGTGCCGTCAGTGAGCCGAACCGGGGACAGAACTACGAGCAGTACTTC.

The V gene is TRBV28, the J gene TRBJ2-6; 7 nucleotides agree with TRBD1. The CDR3 has 17 residues. After removal of 7 bases from V and 0 bases from J, the junction contained 9 bases not matched to a gene. From germline, CDR1 is MDHEN and CDR2 SYDVKM. The CDR3 region is CASTRTGHVSGANVLTF. The CDR3 coding sequence is TGTGCCAGCACCCGGACAGGCCACGTCTCTGGGGCCAACGTCCTGACTTTC.

The chain joins TRBV11-2 to TRBJ2-7; 8 nucleotides match TRBD1. V was clipped by 7 bases and J by 0 bases; unmatched bases: 11. The CDR3 runs 16 residues. The germline V gene has CDR1 SGHAT and CDR2 FQNNGV. The CDR3 reads CASTEPGQGLSYEQYF. CDR3 coding DNA: TGTGCCAGCACCGAACCAGGACAGGGCCTCTCCTACGAGCAGTACTTC.

The chain employs TRBV2 and TRBJ1-5; D might be TRBD1 (6 bases). Trimming pared 6 bases from V and 3 bases from J, leaving 27 bases between. This CDR3 region has 19 residues. Germline V gives CDR1 SNHLY, CDR2 FYNNEI. The CDR3 region has the DNA TGTGCCAGCAGGGCCCGAGGGGGGGGTACTCGGCATTACAATCAGCCCCAGCATTTT. It yields the protein CASRARGGGTRHYNQPQHF.

The gene calls are TRBV25-1 and TRBJ1-5; a possible D gene is TRBD1 (5 bases). The germline V gene has CDR1 MGHDK and CDR2 SYGVNS. Trimming took off 3 bases at V and 2 bases at J, with 11 bases between the two ends. CDR3 length equals 15 residues. This CDR3 is CASSESGLGNQPQHF. The CDR3, as DNA: TGTGCCAGCAGTGAGTCAGGGCTTGGCAATCAGCCCCAGCATTTT.

The genes are TRBV2 and TRBJ1-2, with D perhaps matching TRBD1 (6 bases). Germline CDR1 is SNHLY and CDR2 is FYNNEI. This CDR3 has 15 residues. Trimming pared 11 bases from V and 0 bases from J, leaving 19 bases between. This CDR3 is CAGQKIGVTNYGYTF. CDR3 DNA sequence: TGTGCCGGACAGAAGATTGGAGTCACTAACTATGGCTACACCTTC.

This chain joins TRBV28 and TRBJ2-7; 7 bases agree with TRBD1. CDR1 is MDHEN, CDR2 SYDVKM, per germline. With 6 bases clipped from V and 3 bases from J, the junction kept 11 bases outside the gene matches. This CDR3 has 15 residues. CDR3 nucleotides: TGTGCCAGCAGACCTGGACAGGACCCGATCTACGAGCAGTACTTC. Its translation is CASRPGQDPIYEQYF.

The rearrangement joins TRBV6-1 to TRBJ1-2, with TRBD1 matching over 8 bases. CDR3 length: 13 amino acids. In germline, CDR1 is MNHNS, CDR2 SASEGT. V shed 7 bases, J shed 2 bases, and the junction held 3 bases outside the gene matches. CDR3: CASKDRANYGYTF. The CDR3 nucleotides are TGTGCCAGCAAGGACAGGGCAAACTATGGCTACACCTTC.

V usage is TRBV6-6 and J usage is TRBJ2-3, with D maybe TRBD1 (7 bases). V lost 2 bases to trimming and J lost 2 bases, with 11 bases between them. The CDR3 sequence is 15 residues long. Germline CDR1 reads MNHNY; CDR2 reads SVGAGI (reference sequence). The CDR3 DNA reads TGTGCCAGCAGTTACCAGGGGGGCGACACAGATACGCAGTATTTT. Its translation: CASSYQGGDTDTQYF.

The gene calls are TRBV5-1 and TRBJ1-1, with TRBD1 matching 7 bases. V trimming: 4 bases; J trimming: 2 bases; junction bases outside the gene matches: 5. The CDR3 totals 14 residues. CDR1 is SGHRS, CDR2 YFSETQ, per germline. The CDR3 sequence: CASSRQGTNTEAFF. The CDR3 nucleotides read TGCGCCAGCAGCCGACAGGGAACTAACACTGAAGCTTTCTTT.

The sample holds one count of this clone. The rearrangement uses TRBV5-4 and TRBJ2-6, with D perhaps TRBD1 (8 bases). V dropped 3 bases and J dropped 4 bases, with 14 bases sitting between them. In germline, CDR1 is SGHNT, CDR2 YYREEE (reference sequence). CDR3 length: 16 residues. CDR3: CASSWTGRAGANVLTF. The CDR3 coding sequence is TGTGCCAGCAGCTGGACAGGGAGGGCCGGGGCCAACGTCCTGACTTTC.

This clone was observed a single time. This sequence joins TRBV28 and TRBJ1-1; 11 bases agree with TRBD1. In germline, CDR1 is MDHEN, CDR2 SYDVKM. This CDR3 contains 14 residues. V lost 3 bases, J lost 7 bases, and 4 bases stayed unmatched. This CDR3 is CASSLRTGGVEAFF. The CDR3, as DNA: TGTGCCAGCAGTTTGCGGACAGGGGGCGTTGAAGCTTTCTTT.